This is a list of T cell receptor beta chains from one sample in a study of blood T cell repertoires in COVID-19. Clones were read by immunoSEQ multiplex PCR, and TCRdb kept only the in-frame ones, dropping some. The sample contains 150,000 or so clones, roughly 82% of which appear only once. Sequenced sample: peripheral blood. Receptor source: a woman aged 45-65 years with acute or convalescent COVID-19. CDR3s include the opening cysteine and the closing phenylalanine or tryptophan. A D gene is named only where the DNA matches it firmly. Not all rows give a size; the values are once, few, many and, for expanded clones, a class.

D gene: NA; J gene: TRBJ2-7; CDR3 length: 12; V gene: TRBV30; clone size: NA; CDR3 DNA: TGTGCCTGGAGTGTACAGGGCTACGAGCAGTACTTC; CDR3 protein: CAWSVQGYEQYF
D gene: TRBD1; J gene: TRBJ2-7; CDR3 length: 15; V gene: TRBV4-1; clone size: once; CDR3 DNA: TGCGCCAGCAGCCAAGGCGTCAGGGGGCCCTACGAGCAGTACTTC; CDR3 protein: CASSQGVRGPYEQYF
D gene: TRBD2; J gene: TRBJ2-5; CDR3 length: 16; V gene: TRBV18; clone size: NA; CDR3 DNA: TGTGCCAGCTCACCACGAGCGGGGGGGCGTACGGAGACCCAGTACTTC; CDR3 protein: CASSPRAGGRTETQYF
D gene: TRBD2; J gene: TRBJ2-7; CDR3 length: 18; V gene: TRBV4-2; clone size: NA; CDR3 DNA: TGTGCCAGCAGCCAAGGGGCCGGACTAGCGGGAGGGCCGAACGAGCAGTACTTC; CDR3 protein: CASSQGAGLAGGPNEQYF
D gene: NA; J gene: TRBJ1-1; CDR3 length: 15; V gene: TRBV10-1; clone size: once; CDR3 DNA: TGCGCCAGCAGTGAGAGGGCAGCGGGGAGCACTGAAGCTTTCTTT; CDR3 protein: CASSERAAGSTEAFF
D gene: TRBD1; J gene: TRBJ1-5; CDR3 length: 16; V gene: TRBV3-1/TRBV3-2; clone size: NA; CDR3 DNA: TGTGCCAGCAGCCAGGCCGGGACAGGGGCCAATCAGCCCCAGCATTTT; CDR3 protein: CASSQAGTGANQPQHF
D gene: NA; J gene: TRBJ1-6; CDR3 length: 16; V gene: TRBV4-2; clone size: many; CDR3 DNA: TGTGCCAGCAGCCAAGTTGTGGGGACACTTAATTCACCCCTCCACTTT; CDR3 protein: CASSQVVGTLNSPLHF
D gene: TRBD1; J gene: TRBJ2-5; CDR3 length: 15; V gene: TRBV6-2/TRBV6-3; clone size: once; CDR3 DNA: TGTGCCAGCAGCCAAGCGCCCGGGACAGGAGAGACCCAGTACTTC; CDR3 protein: CASSQAPGTGETQYF
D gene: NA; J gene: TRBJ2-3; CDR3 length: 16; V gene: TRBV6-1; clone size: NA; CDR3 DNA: TGTGCCAGCAGTGTCCCAGGGTTTTGGAGCACAGATACGCAGTATTTT; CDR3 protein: CASSVPGFWSTDTQYF
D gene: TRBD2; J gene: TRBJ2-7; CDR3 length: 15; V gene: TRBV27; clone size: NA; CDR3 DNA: TGTGCCAGCAGTTTAGCGGGAGGGCCTCCCTACGAGCAGTACTTC; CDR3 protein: CASSLAGGPPYEQYF
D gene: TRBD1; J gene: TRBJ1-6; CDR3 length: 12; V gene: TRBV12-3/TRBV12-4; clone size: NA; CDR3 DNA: TGTGCCAGCAGGGGACAGAATTCACCCCTCCACTTT; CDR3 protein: CASRGQNSPLHF
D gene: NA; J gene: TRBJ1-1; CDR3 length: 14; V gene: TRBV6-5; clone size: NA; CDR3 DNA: TGTGCCAGCAACGCGCGTTGGGCGAACACTGAAGCTTTCTTT; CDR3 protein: CASNARWANTEAFF
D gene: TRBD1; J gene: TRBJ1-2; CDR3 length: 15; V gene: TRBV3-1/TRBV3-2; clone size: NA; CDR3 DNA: TGTGCCAGCAGCCAAGACACAGGGGGGAACTATGGCTACACCTTC; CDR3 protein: CASSQDTGGNYGYTF
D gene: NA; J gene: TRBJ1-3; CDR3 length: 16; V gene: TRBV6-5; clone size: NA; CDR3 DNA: TGTGCCAGCAGTTACTCGCTGGCAGGGTCTGGAAACACCATATATTTT; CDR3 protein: CASSYSLAGSGNTIYF
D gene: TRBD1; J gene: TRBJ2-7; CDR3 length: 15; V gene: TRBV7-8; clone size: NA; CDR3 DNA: TGTGCCAGCAGCTTAGCGGACAGGGCCTCCTACGAGCAGTACTTC; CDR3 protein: CASSLADRASYEQYF
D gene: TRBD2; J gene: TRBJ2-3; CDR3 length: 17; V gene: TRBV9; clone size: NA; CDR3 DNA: TGTGCCAGCAGCGCCGGGACTAGCGGGGGGGCCATAGATACGCAGTATTTT; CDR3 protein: CASSAGTSGGAIDTQYF
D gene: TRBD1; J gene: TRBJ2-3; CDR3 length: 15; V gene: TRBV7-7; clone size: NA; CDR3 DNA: TGTGCCAGCAGCTTAACAGGGGGCGTCACAGATACGCAGTATTTT; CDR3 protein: CASSLTGGVTDTQYF
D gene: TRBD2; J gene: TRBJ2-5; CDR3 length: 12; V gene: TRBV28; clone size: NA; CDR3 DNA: TGTGCCAGCGTAGCGGGGATCAAGACCCAGTACTTC; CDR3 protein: CASVAGIKTQYF
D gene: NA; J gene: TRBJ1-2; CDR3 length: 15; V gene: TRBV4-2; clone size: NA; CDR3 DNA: TGTGCCAGCAGCCCTAGTGCGGGCACTAACTATGGCTACACCTTC; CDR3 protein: CASSPSAGTNYGYTF
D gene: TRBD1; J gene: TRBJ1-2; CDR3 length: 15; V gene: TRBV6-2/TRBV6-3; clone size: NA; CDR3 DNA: TGTGCCAGCAGCTTCGAAGGGGGACAGGGCTACGGCTACACCTTC; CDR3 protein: CASSFEGGQGYGYTF
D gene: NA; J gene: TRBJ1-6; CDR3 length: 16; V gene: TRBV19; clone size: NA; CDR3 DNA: TGTGCCAGTAGTATAGGAGAGGGCGCCTATAATTCACCCCTCCACTTT; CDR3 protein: CASSIGEGAYNSPLHF
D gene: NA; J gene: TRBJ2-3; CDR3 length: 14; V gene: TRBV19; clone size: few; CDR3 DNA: TGTGCCAGCACGTACCAGGGTCCATCAGATACGCAGTATTTT; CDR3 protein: CASTYQGPSDTQYF
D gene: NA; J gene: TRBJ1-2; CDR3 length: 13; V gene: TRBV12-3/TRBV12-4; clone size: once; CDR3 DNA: TGTGCCAGCAGCCAGATCGTAAACTATGGCTACACCTTC; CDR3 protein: CASSQIVNYGYTF
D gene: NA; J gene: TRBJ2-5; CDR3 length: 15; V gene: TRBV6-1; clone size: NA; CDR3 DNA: TGTGCCAGCAGTGATTTGGGAGCCGGGGTGGAGACCCAGTACTTC; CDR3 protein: CASSDLGAGVETQYF